This TCR beta chain was obtained from a study of shared clonotypes between healthy human individuals. Study details: Serving as donors were a couple of women and a few men, whose ages spanned 18 to 49. Points from the study as a whole: Clonotypes shared by all four donors outscored non-shared clonotypes in generation probability.

The V gene end was trimmed by 3 bases and the J gene end by 4 bases; junction bases not matched to a gene: 7. Germline V gene data show CDR1 as MNHEY and CDR2 as SMNVEV (reference sequence). The CDR3 covers 15 residues. The authors ran the assay at deep level. The assay was immunoSEQ multiplex PCR, and TCRdb's table has in-frame clones only and misses some. This table holds more than 1 million clones, roughly 74% found once. This clone showed up just once. The antigen remains unidentified. Sequencing input: memory CD4+ T cells from PBMCs. As for subset: CD45RA-negative fraction. This chain connects TRBV27 to TRBJ2-7, with 9 positions matching TRBD2. The sequence was obtained from a man aged 18 to 35 in good health. Some clones in this sample may be carry-over from other donors' samples. Written as DNA, the CDR3 is TGTGCCAGCAGTTTGTCAGCGGGAGGAAGTTACGAGCAGTACTTC. Its translation: CASSLSAGGSYEQYF.